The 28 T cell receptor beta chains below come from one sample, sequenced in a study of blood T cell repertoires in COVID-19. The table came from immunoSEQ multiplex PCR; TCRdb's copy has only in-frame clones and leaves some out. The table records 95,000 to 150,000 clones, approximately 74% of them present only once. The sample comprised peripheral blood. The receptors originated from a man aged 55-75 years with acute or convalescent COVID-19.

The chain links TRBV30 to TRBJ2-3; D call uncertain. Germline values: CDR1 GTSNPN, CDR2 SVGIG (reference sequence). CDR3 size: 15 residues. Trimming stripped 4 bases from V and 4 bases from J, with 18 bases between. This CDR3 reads CAWTKSLLEADTQYF. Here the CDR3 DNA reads TGTGCCTGGACGAAGTCTCTCCTAGAGGCAGATACGCAGTATTTT. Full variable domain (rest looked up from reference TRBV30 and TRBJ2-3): SQTIHQWPATLVQPVGSPLSLECTVEGTSNPNLYWYRQAAGRGLQLLFYSVGIGQISSEVPQNLSASRPQDRQFILSSKKLLLSDSGFYLCAWTKSLLEADTQYFGPGTRLTVL.

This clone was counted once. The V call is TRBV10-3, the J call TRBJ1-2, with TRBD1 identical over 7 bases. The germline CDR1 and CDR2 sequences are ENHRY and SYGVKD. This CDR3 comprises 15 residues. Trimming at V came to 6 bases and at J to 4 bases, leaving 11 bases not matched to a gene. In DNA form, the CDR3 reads TGTGCCATCAGCAGTAACCGGGACAGATCCTATGGCTACACCTTC. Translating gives CAISSNRDRSYGYTF.

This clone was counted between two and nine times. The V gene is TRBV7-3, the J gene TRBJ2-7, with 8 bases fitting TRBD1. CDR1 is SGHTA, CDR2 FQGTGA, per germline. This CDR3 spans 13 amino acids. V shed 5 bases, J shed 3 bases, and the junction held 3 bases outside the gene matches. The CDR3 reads CASSTDRGYEQYF. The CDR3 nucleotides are TGTGCCAGCAGCACCGACAGGGGCTACGAGCAGTACTTC.

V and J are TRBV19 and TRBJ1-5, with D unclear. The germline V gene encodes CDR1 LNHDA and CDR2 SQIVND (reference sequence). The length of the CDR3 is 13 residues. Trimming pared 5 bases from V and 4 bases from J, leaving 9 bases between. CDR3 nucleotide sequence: TGTGCCAGTAGTCCCAACAGTAATCAGCCCCAGCATTTT. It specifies CASSPNSNQPQHF. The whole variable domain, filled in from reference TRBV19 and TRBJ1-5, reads DGGITQSPKYLFRKEGQNVTLSCEQNLNHDAMYWYRQDPGQGLRLIYYSQIVNDFQKGDIAEGYSVSREKKESFPLTVTSAQKNPTAFYLCASSPNSNQPQHFGDGTRLSIL.

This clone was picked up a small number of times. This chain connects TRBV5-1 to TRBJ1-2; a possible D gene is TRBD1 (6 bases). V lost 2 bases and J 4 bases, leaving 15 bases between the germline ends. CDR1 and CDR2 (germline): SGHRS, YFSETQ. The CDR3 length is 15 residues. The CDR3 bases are TGCGCCAGCAGCTTAATCAGGGGCGATCGCTATGGCTACACCTTC. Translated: CASSLIRGDRYGYTF.

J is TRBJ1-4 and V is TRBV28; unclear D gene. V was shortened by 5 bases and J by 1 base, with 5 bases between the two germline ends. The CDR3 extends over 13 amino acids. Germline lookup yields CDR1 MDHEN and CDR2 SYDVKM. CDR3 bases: TGTGCCAGCAGTCCCCAAACTAATGAAAAACTGTTTTTT. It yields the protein CASSPQTNEKLFF.

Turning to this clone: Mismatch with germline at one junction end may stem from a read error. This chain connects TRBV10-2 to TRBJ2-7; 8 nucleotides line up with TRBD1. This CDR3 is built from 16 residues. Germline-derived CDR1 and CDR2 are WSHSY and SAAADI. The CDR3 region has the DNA TGCGCCAGCAGTGCAAAAGACAGGGGTTTTTCCTCCGAGCAGTACTTC. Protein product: CASSAKDRGFSSEQYF.

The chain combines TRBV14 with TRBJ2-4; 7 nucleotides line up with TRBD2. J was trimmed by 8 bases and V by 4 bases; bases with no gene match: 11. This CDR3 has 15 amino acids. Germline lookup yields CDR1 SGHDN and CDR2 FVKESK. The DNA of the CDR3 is TGTGCCAGCAGCCCCCTAGGGGCGGGAGTGGACATTCAGTACTTC. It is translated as CASSPLGAGVDIQYF.

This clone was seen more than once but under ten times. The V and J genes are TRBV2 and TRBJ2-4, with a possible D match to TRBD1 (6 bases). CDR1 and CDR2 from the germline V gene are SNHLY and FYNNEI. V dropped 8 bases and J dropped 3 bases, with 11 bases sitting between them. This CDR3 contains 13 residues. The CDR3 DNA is TGTGCCAGCGAGGGACACTTCAAAAACATTCAGTACTTC. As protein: CASEGHFKNIQYF.

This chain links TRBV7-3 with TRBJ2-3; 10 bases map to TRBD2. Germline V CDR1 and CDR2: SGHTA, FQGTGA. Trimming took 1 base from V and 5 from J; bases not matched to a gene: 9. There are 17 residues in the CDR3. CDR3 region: CASSLIGLAGERDTQYF. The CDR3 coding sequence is TGTGCCAGCAGCTTAATCGGGCTAGCGGGAGAGCGAGATACGCAGTATTTT. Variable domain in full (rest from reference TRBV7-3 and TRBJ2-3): GAGVSQTPSNKVTEKGKYVELRCDPISGHTALYWYRQSLGQGPEFLIYFQGTGAADDSGLPNDRFFAVRPEGSVSTLKIQRTERGDSAVYLCASSLIGLAGERDTQYFGPGTRLTVL.

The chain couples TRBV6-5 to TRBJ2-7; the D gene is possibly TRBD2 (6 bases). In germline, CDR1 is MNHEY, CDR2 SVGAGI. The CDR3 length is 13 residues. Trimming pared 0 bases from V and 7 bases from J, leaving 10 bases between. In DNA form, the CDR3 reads TGTGCCAGCAGTTACTCGAAGGGGAGGGAGCAGTACTTC. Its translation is CASSYSKGREQYF.

The CDR3 coding sequence is TGTGCCAGTCAGGAGACAGGCGTGGTTCCTAACTATGGCTACACCTTC. Translating gives CASQETGVVPNYGYTF. The genes are TRBV19 and TRBJ1-2; tentatively, D is TRBD1 (6 bases). CDR1 LNHDA and CDR2 SQIVND come from the germline V gene (reference sequence). V shed 8 bases and J shed 0 bases, with 19 bases lying between them. This CDR3 is built from 16 residues.

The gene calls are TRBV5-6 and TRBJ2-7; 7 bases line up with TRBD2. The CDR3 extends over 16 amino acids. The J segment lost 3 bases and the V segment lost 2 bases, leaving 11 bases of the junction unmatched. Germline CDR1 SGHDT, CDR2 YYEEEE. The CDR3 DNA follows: TGTGCCAGCAGCTTTTTTTCCCTAGCGGATATCTACGAGCAGTACTTC. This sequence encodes CASSFFSLADIYEQYF.

DNA of the CDR3: TGCGCCAGCAGCCTCACCGACAGGTCCTATGGCTACACCTTC. Translation gives CASSLTDRSYGYTF. V usage is TRBV4-1 and J usage is TRBJ1-2; D is perhaps TRBD1 (6 bases). V lost 4 bases, J lost 4 bases, and 13 bases lay in between. Per the germline V gene, CDR1 is MGHRA and CDR2 is YSYEKL. There are 14 residues in the CDR3.

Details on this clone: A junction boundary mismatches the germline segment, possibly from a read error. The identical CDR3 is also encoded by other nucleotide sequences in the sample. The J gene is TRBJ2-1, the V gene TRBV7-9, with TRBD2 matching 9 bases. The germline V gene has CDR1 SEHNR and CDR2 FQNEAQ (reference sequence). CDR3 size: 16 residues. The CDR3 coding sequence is TGTGCCAGCAGCACCGGGACTAGCAAAGCCTACTATGAGCAGTTCTTC. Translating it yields CASSTGTSKAYYEQFF.

CDR3 sequence: CASSLTGESGYTF. CDR3 DNA: TGTGCCAGCTCCCTGACAGGGGAAAGTGGCTACACCTTC. The chain couples TRBV18 to TRBJ1-2; 8 bases map to TRBD1. Trimming cost V 6 bases and J 7 bases; bases outside gene matches: 7. Germline V gene sequence: CDR1 KGHSH, CDR2 LQKENI. The CDR3 spans 13 residues.

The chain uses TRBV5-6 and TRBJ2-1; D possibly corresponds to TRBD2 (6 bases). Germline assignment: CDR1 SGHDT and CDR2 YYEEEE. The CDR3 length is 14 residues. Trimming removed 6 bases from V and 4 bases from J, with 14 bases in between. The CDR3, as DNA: TGTGCCAGCACCCTGTACGGGAGATACAATGAGCAGTTCTTC. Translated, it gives CASTLYGRYNEQFF.

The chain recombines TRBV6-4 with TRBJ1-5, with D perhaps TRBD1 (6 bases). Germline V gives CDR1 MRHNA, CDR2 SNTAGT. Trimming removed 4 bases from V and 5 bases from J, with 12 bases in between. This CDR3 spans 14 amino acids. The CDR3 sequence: CASSVQQGDQPQHF. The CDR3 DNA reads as TGTGCCAGCAGTGTACAACAGGGAGATCAGCCCCAGCATTTT.

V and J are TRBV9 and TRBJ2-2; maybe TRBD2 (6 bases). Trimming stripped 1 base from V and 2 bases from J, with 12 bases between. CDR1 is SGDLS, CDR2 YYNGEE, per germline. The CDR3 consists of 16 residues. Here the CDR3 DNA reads TGTGCCAGCAGCGTATCCGGGAGAGATAACACCGGGGAGCTGTTTTTT. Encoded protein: CASSVSGRDNTGELFF.

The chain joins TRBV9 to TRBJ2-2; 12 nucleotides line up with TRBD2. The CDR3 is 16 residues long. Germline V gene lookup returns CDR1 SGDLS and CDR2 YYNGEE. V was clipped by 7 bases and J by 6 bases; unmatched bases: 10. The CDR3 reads CASARGLAGSAGELFF. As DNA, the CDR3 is TGTGCCAGCGCCCGAGGACTAGCGGGATCTGCCGGGGAGCTGTTTTTT. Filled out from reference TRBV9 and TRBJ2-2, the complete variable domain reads DSGVTQTPKHLITATGQRVTLRCSPRSGDLSVYWYQQSLDQGLQFLIQYYNGEERAKGNILERFSAQQFPDLHSELNLSSLELGDSALYFCASARGLAGSAGELFFGEGSRLTVL.

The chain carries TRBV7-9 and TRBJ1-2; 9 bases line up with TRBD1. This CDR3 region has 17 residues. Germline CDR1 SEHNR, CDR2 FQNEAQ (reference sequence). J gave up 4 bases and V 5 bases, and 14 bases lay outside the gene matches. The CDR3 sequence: CASSPLSGQGRIYGYTF. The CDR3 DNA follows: TGTGCCAGCAGCCCGCTCTCGGGACAGGGTCGTATCTATGGCTACACCTTC.

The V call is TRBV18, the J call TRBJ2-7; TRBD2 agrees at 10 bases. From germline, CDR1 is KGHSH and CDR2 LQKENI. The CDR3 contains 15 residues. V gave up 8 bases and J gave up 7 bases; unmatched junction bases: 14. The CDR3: CASTPSGSTMREQYF. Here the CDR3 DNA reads TGTGCCAGCACCCCTAGCGGGAGTACCATGCGGGAGCAGTACTTC.

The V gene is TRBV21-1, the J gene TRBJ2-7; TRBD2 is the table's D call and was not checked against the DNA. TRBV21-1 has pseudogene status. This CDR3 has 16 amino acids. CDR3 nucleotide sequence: TGTGCCAGCAGCAAAGCCCCTAGCGGGAGCCCCTACGAGCAGTACTTC. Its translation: CASSKAPSGSPYEQYF.

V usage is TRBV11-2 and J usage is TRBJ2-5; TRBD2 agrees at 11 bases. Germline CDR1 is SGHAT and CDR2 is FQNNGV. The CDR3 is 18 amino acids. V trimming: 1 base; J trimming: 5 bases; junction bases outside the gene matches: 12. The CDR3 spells CASSLVVGLAGGGETQYF. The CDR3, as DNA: TGTGCCAGCAGCTTAGTAGTAGGTCTAGCGGGAGGAGGGGAGACCCAGTACTTC. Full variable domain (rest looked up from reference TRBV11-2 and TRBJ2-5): EAGVAQSPRYKIIEKRQSVAFWCNPISGHATLYWYQQILGQGPKLLIQFQNNGVVDDSQLPKDRFSAERLKGVDSTLKIQPAKLEDSAVYLCASSLVVGLAGGGETQYFGPGTRLLVL.

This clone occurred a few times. CDR3 residues: CAWSSESWPYNEQFF. The CDR3 region has the DNA TGTGCCTGGAGTAGTGAAAGTTGGCCCTACAATGAGCAGTTCTTC. The chain carries TRBV30 and TRBJ2-1; no reliable D call. The V gene lost 2 bases and the J gene lost 2 bases, with 13 bases spanning the gap. In germline, CDR1 is GTSNPN, CDR2 SVGIG (reference sequence). The CDR3 extends over 15 amino acids.

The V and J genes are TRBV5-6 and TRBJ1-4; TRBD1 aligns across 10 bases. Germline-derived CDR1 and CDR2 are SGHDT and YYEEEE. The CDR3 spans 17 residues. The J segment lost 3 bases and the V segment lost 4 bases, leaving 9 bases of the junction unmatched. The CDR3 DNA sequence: TGTGCCAGCAGCAGTGACAGGGGGCGCGGATCTAATGAAAAACTGTTTTTT. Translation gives CASSSDRGRGSNEKLFF.

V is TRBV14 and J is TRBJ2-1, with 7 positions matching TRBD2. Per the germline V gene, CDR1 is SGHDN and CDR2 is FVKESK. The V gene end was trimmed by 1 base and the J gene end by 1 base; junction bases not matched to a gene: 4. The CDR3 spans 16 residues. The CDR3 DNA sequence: TGTGCCAGCAGCCAAGGTTCCGGGGGGTCCTACAATGAGCAGTTCTTC. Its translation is CASSQGSGGSYNEQFF.

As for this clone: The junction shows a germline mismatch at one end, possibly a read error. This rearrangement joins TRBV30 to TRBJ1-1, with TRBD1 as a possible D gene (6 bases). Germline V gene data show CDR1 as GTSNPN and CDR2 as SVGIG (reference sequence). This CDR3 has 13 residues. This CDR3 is CAWSAQGNAEAFF. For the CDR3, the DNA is TGTGCCTGGAGTGCCCAGGGGAACGCTGAAGCTTTCTTT.